The 14 T cell receptor beta chains below all came from one sample that was sequenced in a study of human T cells and chemical hapten exposure (dated by TCRdb to about 2021). In the paper's terms, the time point label means: pre-sensitization, week 0. What this sample's treatment or condition label stands for: therapeutic diphenylcyclopropenone sensitization with weekly scalp DPC. Receptor amplification or capture employed RACE. TCRdb records NextSeq 500 as the sequencer. TCRdb ran its own pipeline on the public reads, namely fastp trimming at Q25 and MiXCR clone calling, and kept in-frame beta chains. CDR3 protein duplicates are merged, each entry listing the most common genes and DNA. The sample table holds more than 300,000 distinct CDR3 sequences, of which 4% to 6% were seen once. The leading ten clones occupy 2.5% to 3% of the sample. The sample in question was whole blood, obtained in connection with sensitization to the hapten diphenylcyclopropenone (DPC). The receptors here all came from a woman aged 45-60 years with alopecia areata. Some clones in this sample may be carry-over from other donors' samples.

The CDR3, as DNA: TGTGCCACCAGTGATTCCCGGCGAGGAAGCGGGGGCAACAATGAGCAGTTCTTC. This translates into CATSDSRRGSGGNNEQFF. V gene TRBV24-1 combines with J gene TRBJ2-1, with 8 positions matching TRBD2. CDR1 KGHDR and CDR2 SFDVKD come from the germline V gene. Trimming cost V 2 bases and J 5 bases; bases outside gene matches: 13. This CDR3 region has 18 residues.

This clonotype was recorded a few times. The chain has TRBV20-1 and TRBJ2-7, with TRBD2 matching over 7 bases. The CDR3 has 14 residues. The V gene end was trimmed by 2 bases and the J gene end by 7 bases; junction bases not matched to a gene: 11. CDR1 DFQATT and CDR2 SNEGSKA come from the germline V gene (reference sequence). This chain's CDR3 is CSARRLADLWEQYF. The DNA for the CDR3 is TGCAGTGCTAGACGCCTAGCGGATTTGTGGGAGCAGTACTTC.

This clonotype occurred a few times. The chain combines TRBV20-1 with TRBJ2-7; D perhaps matches TRBD2 (5 bases). The CDR3 has 14 amino acids. In germline, CDR1 is DFQATT, CDR2 SNEGSKA (reference sequence). Trimming cost V 5 bases and J 2 bases, with 16 bases left between them. The CDR3 nucleotides read TGCAGTGCTCGTGCGGGCCAGTTTACCTACGAGCAGTACTTC. This encodes CSARAGQFTYEQYF.

The chain links TRBV15 to TRBJ2-7; TRBD1 or TRBD2 may be the D gene (5 bases each). V dropped 0 bases and J dropped 7 bases, with 10 bases sitting between them. The CDR3 extends over 13 amino acids. Germline assignment: CDR1 LNHNV and CDR2 YYDKDF (reference sequence). The CDR3 sequence is CATSRDVWGEQYF. CDR3 bases: TGTGCCACCAGCAGAGATGTGTGGGGGGAGCAGTACTTC.

This clonotype was picked up many times. The genes are TRBV29-1 and TRBJ2-3, with 7 nucleotides matching TRBD1. V was pared by 6 bases and J by 5 bases, with 11 bases of the junction left unmatched. The germline gives CDR1 SQVTM, CDR2 ANQGSEA. This CDR3 has 14 residues. CDR3 loop: CSVPDRVTIDTQYF. The DNA for the CDR3 is TGCAGCGTCCCCGACAGGGTGACCATAGATACGCAGTATTTT.

This clonotype was picked up a small number of times. This chain connects TRBV27 to TRBJ2-2, with D unresolved. V shed 2 bases and J shed 5 bases, with 6 bases lying between them. The V gene's germline CDR1 is MNHEY and CDR2 SMNVEV (reference sequence). There are 13 residues in the CDR3. The CDR3 loop is CASSLPMTGELFF. The DNA for the CDR3 is TGTGCCAGCAGTTTACCCATGACCGGGGAGCTGTTTTTT.

This clonotype was counted many times. The gene calls are TRBV29-1 and TRBJ1-3; D unresolved. The CDR3 contains 11 residues. V gave up 7 bases and J gave up 4 bases, with 8 bases separating them. The V gene's germline CDR1 is SQVTM and CDR2 ANQGSEA. As DNA, the CDR3 is TGCAGCGCAGTACAGGGAAACACCATATATTTT. Amino acids: CSAVQGNTIYF.

This clonotype was detected many times. This CDR3 is CASSYGRLNSGANVLTF. The CDR3 DNA reads as TGTGCCAGCAGTTACGGCAGGCTGAACTCTGGGGCCAACGTCCTGACTTTC. V usage is TRBV6-5 and J usage is TRBJ2-6; the D is unclear. The CDR3 runs 17 residues. Germline V lookup: CDR1 MNHEY, CDR2 SVGAGI. V lost 2 bases and J lost 0, with 11 bases in between.

This clonotype occurred a few times. The CDR3 protein is CASSLERSGRNTGELFF. Written as DNA, the CDR3 is TGTGCCAGCAGTCTCGAGCGTAGCGGGAGAAACACCGGGGAGCTGTTTTTT. This chain joins TRBV4-2 and TRBJ2-2, with 9 bases that match TRBD2. The CDR3 has 17 amino acids. CDR1 and CDR2 (germline): LGHNA, YNFKEQ. The V gene end was trimmed by 6 bases and the J gene end by 2 bases; junction bases not matched to a gene: 10.

The chain uses TRBV3-1 and TRBJ2-1, with a weak D call TRBD2 (6 bases). Per germline, CDR1 LGHDT and CDR2 YNNKEL (reference sequence). V gave up 0 bases and J gave up 2 bases, with 11 bases separating them. This CDR3 is 16 amino acids long. CDR3 sequence (DNA): TGTGCCAGCAGCCAAGACCCGGGGGTAACCTACAATGAGCAGTTCTTC. It encodes CASSQDPGVTYNEQFF.

J is TRBJ2-1 and V is TRBV19; 10 bases agree with TRBD2. Germline lookup yields CDR1 LNHDA and CDR2 SQIVND (reference sequence). The CDR3 loop spans 16 amino acids. Trimming removed 6 bases from V and 6 bases from J; junction bases left unmatched: 11. CDR3: CASRPEASGRLNEQFF. The CDR3 DNA follows: TGTGCCAGTAGACCGGAGGCTAGCGGGAGACTCAATGAGCAGTTCTTC.

The genes are TRBV5-4 and TRBJ1-2, with 9 bases aligning to TRBD1. The germline V gene encodes CDR1 SGHNT and CDR2 YYREEE (reference sequence). The CDR3 runs 15 residues. Trimming took 4 bases from V and 4 from J; bases not matched to a gene: 8. The CDR3 nucleotides are TGTGCCAGCAGCCTCTACAGGGGGCTTACCTATGGCTACACCTTC. Translated, it gives CASSLYRGLTYGYTF.

This clonotype appeared a few times. The chain combines TRBV18 with TRBJ1-2; D gene ambiguous. The CDR3 length is 14 residues. Germline V gene sequence: CDR1 KGHSH, CDR2 LQKENI. Trimming pared 4 bases from V and 3 bases from J, leaving 12 bases between. In DNA, the CDR3 is TGTGCCAGCTCACTCTCTAGAGACGACTATGGCTACACCTTC. Protein product: CASSLSRDDYGYTF.

This clonotype was seen many times. J is TRBJ1-1 and V is TRBV29-1, with 11 nucleotides matching TRBD1. CDR1 and CDR2 from the germline V gene are SQVTM and ANQGSEA. The V segment lost 6 bases and the J segment 7 bases; nucleotides outside the gene matches: 10. CDR3 length: 14 amino acids. The CDR3 region has the DNA TGCAGCGTGTATGGGACAGGGGGACCTAGTGAAGCTTTCTTT. It specifies CSVYGTGGPSEAFF.